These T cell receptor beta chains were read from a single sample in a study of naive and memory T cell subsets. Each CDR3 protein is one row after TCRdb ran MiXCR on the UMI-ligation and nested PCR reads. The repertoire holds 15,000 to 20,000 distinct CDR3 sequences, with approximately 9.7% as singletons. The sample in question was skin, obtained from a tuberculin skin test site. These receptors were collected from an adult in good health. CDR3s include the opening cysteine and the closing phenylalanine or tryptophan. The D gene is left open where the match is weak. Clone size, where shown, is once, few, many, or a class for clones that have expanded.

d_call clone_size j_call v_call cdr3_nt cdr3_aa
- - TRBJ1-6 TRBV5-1 TGCGCCAGCAGCTTGGATCCTTATAATTCACCCCTCCACTTT CASSLDPYNSPLHF
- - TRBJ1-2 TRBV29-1 TGCAGCGTCGTGACACGGAGCTTCAACTATGGCTACACCTTC CSVVTRSFNYGYTF
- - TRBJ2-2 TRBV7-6 TGTGCCAGCAGCTTACAGGCTAGAAACACCGGGGAGCTGTTTTTT CASSLQARNTGELFF
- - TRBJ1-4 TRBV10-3 TGTGCCATCCTTTTAAGGGTGACAGGTGAAAAACTGTTTTTT CAILLRVTGEKLFF
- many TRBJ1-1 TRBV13 TGTGCCAGCAGCTTTAACGGTGTGAACACTGAAGCTTTCTTT CASSFNGVNTEAFF
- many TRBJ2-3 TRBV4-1 TGCGCCAGCAGCCAAGATGACCGGCCCGGACCAGATACGCAGTATTTT CASSQDDRPGPDTQYF
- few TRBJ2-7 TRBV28 TGTGCCAGCAGTTTATCGGGGATCCCCCCCTACGAGCAGTACTTC CASSLSGIPPYEQYF
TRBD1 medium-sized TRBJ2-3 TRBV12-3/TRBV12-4 TGTGCCAGCTCCCTTACCGACAGGGGTGCAGATACGCAGTATTTT CASSLTDRGADTQYF
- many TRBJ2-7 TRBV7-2 TGTGCCAGCAGCTTAGCGCCCGGGACTGCATTACACGAGCAGTACTTC CASSLAPGTALHEQYF
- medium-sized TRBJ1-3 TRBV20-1 TGCAGTGCTAAGCGGCAGGGAGTGATATATTTT CSAKRQGVIYF
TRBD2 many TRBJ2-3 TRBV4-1 TGCGCCAGCAGCCGCGCACTACCCGGGACTACCCGTCCAGATACGCAGTATTTT CASSRALPGTTRPDTQYF
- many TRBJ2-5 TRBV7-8 TGTGCCAGCAGCCCCCGAGAGTACCAAGAGACCCAGTACTTC CASSPREYQETQYF
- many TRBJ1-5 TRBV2 TGTGCCAGCAGTAAAGACGGGCTGATGCCCCAGCATTTT CASSKDGLMPQHF
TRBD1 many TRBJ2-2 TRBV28 TGTGCCAGCACGCTTTCTAGGGGGCCCGGGGAGCTGTTTTTT CASTLSRGPGELFF
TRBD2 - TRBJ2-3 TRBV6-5 TGTGCCAGTAAAAAGCGGGGGGCTAATCCACGATCCACAGATACGCAGTATTTT CASKKRGANPRSTDTQYF
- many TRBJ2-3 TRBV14 TGTGCCAGCAGCCGGCTGGGGGATACGCAGTATTTT CASSRLGDTQYF
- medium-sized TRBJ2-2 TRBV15 TGTGCCACCAGCGAGCAGACGAACACCGGGGAGCTGTTTTTT CATSEQTNTGELFF
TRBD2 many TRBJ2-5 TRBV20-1 TGCAGTGCCTCTAGCGGGGGGCACCAAGAGACCCAGTACTTC CSASSGGHQETQYF
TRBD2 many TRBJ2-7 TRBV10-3 TGTGCCACCGCTAGCGGGAGGTCCTCCTACGAGCAGTACTTC CATASGRSSYEQYF
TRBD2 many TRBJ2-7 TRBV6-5 TGTGCCAGCAGTTACTCGACGGGACTAGGAAGGGGCGAGCAGTACTTC CASSYSTGLGRGEQYF
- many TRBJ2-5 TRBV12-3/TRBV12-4 TGTGCCAGCAGTTTATTTGGAGGGGGGAAAGGAGCCCAAGAGACCCAGTACTTC CASSLFGGGKGAQETQYF
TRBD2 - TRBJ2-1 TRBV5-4 TGTGCCAGCAGCTTGGGTGGACTAGTAACGAAGGGTGAGCAGTTCTTC CASSLGGLVTKGEQFF
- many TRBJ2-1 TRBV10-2 TGCGCCAGCAGTGAGACGGATAAGCAGTTCTTC CASSETDKQFF
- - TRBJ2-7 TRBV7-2 TGTGCCAGCAGCGTCTATTACGAGCAGTACTTC CASSVYYEQYF
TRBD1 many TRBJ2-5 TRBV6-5 TGTGCCAGCAGCCCCGACAGGGGGCAAGAGACCCAGTACTTC CASSPDRGQETQYF
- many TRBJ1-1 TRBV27 TGTGCCAGCAGTTTATTGGGCATGAACACTGAAGCTTTCTTT CASSLLGMNTEAFF
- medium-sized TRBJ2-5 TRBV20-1 TGCAGTGCTAGTGTCCAAGAGACCCAGTACTTC CSASVQETQYF
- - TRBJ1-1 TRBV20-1 TGCAGTGCCAACCCGAGGGGGAGCGGCACTGAAGCTTTCTTT CSANPRGSGTEAFF